The entry below describes one TCR beta chain. The source of the sample is a study of blood T cell repertoires in COVID-19. Study-level information: Acute-phase and convalescent COVID-19 samples originated in the United States, Italy and Spain.

Assay: immunoSEQ multiplex PCR; the TCRdb copy retains only in-frame clones and omits some. Here the sample spans hundreds of thousands of clones, approximately 90% being singletons. The V and J ends lost 3 bases and 9 bases, in that order; junction bases with no gene match: 11. The CDR3 has 16 residues. Germline-derived CDR1 and CDR2 are KGHSH and LQKENI. The receptor's source is a man in his forties who had recovered from COVID-19. This rearrangement joins TRBV18 to TRBJ1-4; TRBD1 agrees at 9 bases. The sample taken for sequencing was PBMCs or T cells enriched from blood (not recorded which). This CDR3 reads CASSPSGQGLDKKLFF. As DNA, the CDR3 is TGTGCCAGCTCACCCTCCGGACAGGGGTTGGATAAAAAACTGTTTTTT.